This record looks at one TCR beta chain sequence and its context. The protocol was immunoSEQ multiplex PCR, while the TCRdb copy is restricted to in-frame clones and leaves out a portion. The sample contains some 33,000 clones, 85% to 90% of which appear only once. This sample is part of a study of T cells in narcolepsy. The germline V and J ends were trimmed by 5 bases and 3 bases, with 7 bases remaining between them. The CDR3 length is 12 residues. The germline gives CDR1 LNHDA, CDR2 SQIVND (reference sequence). The sequenced sample consisted of CD45RA- memory CD4+ T cells from PBMCs. This sequence originates from a human donor with narcolepsy. V gene TRBV19 combines with J gene TRBJ1-2; no clear D gene. The CDR3 reads CASSGGYYGYTF. The CDR3 DNA reads TGTGCCAGTAGTGGAGGATACTATGGCTACACCTTC. The full variable domain, its missing parts supplied by reference TRBV19 and TRBJ1-2, is DGGITQSPKYLFRKEGQNVTLSCEQNLNHDAMYWYRQDPGQGLRLIYYSQIVNDFQKGDIAEGYSVSREKKESFPLTVTSAQKNPTAFYLCASSGGYYGYTFGSGTRLTVV.